This T cell receptor beta chain appears in the sequencing data of a study of blood T cell repertoires in COVID-19. In Seattle, patients joined the study during active infection and were tracked longitudinally. The table came from immunoSEQ multiplex PCR; TCRdb's copy has only in-frame clones and leaves some out. Of 200,000 to 250,000 clones in the sample, around 87% were seen once. V dropped 8 bases and J dropped 6 bases, with 14 bases sitting between them. This CDR3 is 13 amino acids long. The chain carries TRBV12-3 or TRBV12-4 and TRBJ2-1; D remains unclear. This receptor was obtained from a woman aged 45-59 years with COVID-19, enrolled during active disease. The specimen sequenced was peripheral blood. The CDR3 DNA reads TGTGCCAGCCTCGCCCTAGTAGCCAATGAGCAGTTCTTC. This encodes CASLALVANEQFF.